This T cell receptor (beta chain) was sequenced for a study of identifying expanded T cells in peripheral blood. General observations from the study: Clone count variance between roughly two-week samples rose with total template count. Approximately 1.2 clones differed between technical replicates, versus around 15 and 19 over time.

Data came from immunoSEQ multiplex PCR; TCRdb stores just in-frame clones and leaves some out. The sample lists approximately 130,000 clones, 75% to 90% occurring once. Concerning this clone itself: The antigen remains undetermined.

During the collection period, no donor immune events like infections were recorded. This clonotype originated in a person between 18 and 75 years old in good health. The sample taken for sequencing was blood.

The CDR3 protein is CASKQTGGARFNEQFF. CDR3 sequence (DNA): TGTGCCAGCAAACAAACAGGGGGCGCAAGGTTCAATGAGCAGTTCTTC. The chain is built from TRBV7-6 and TRBJ2-1; 9 positions match TRBD1. Trimming cost V 7 bases and J 6 bases; bases outside gene matches: 13. Germline CDR1 reads SGHVS; CDR2 reads FNYEAQ. The CDR3 extends over 16 amino acids.